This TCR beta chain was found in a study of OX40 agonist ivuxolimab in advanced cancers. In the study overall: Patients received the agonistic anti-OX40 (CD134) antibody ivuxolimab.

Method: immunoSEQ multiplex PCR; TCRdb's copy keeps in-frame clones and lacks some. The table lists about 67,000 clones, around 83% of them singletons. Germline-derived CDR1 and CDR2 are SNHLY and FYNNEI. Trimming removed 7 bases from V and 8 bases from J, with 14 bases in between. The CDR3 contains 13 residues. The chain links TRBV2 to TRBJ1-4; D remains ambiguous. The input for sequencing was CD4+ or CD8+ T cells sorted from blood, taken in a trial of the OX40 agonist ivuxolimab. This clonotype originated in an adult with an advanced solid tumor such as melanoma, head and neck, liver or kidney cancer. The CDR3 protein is CASMIERGEKLFF. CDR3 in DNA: TGTGCCAGCATGATCGAACGGGGAGAAAAACTGTTTTTT. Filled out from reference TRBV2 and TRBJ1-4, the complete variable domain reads EPEVTQTPSHQVTQMGQEVILRCVPISNHLYFYWYRQILGQKVEFLVSFYNNEISEKSEIFDDQFSVERPDGSNFTLKIRSTKLEDSAMYFCASMIERGEKLFFGSGTQLSVL.